The clone carrying this T cell receptor (beta chain) came up many times. Its antigen is as yet unknown. The data belong to a study of T cell repertoires in cytomegalovirus infection. Study context: Public TCR beta signatures provided an indication of both CMV infection and a matching HLA type. The study's findings and limits: HLA-C-restricted TCR beta clonotypes specific for CMV led the ex vivo response. The study identified carriers of CMV plus the relevant HLA from cumulative public TCR beta family frequency.

TCRdb re-analysed the reads in MiXCR, keeping a single row per CDR3 protein. The sample records fewer than 400,000 distinct CDR3 sequences, around a sixth being singletons. CDR1 is SGHTA and CDR2 is FQGNSA in the germline V gene. V gave up 4 bases and J gave up 3 bases, with 11 bases separating them. The CDR3 runs to 14 residues. The chain recombines TRBV7-2 with TRBJ2-3, with D unclear. The TCR sequence derives from a human donor in good health (CMV status not recorded). Some clones in this sample may be carry-over from other donors' samples. The sequencing sample was made of PBMCs. The DNA for the CDR3 is TGTGCCAGCAGCTACAGACCTGGTACAGATACGCAGTATTTT. This codes for CASSYRPGTDTQYF.